In its sample, the clone carrying this TCR beta chain was seen a few times. The sample originates from a study of post-analysis software for immune sequencing data. Tagging with unique molecular identifiers was a feature of the TCR beta cDNA libraries. TCRdb used MiXCR to reprocess the PCR reads, holding one entry per CDR3 protein. The sample consists of approximately 770,000 distinct CDR3 sequences, around 42% of them appearing once. This receptor was identified in a girl aged 5 to 17 with multiple sclerosis. The sequenced material came from blood.

The CDR3 bases are TGTGCCAGCAGCTTGGTACGGGAGGGTCAAGAGACCCAGTACTTC. This sequence encodes CASSLVREGQETQYF. This chain connects TRBV5-5 to TRBJ2-5, with 8 bases aligning to TRBD2. The germline CDR1 and CDR2 sequences are SGHKS and YYEKEE (reference sequence). The CDR3 is 15 residues long. The J segment lost 2 bases and the V segment lost 0 bases, leaving 3 bases of the junction unmatched.